A single sample gave rise to the 13 T cell receptor beta chains below, sequenced in a study of regulatory T cells in long-lasting Graves disease (dated by TCRdb to the early 2020s). The receptor library was made with multiplex PCR. The instrument given in TCRdb is Illumina HiSeq 4000. TCR beta libraries were built with iRepertoire HTBI primers and Arm-PCR amplification of CDR3 regions. TCRdb passed the public sequencing reads through fastp at Q25 and MiXCR, retaining productive beta sequences. Rows are combined by CDR3 protein, so each entry shows the most common genes and DNA. Across this sample there are over 300,000 distinct CDR3 sequences, with 15% seen only once. The ten top clones hold about 24% of the sample. This sample's time point label indicates: newly diagnosed GD, antithyroid drugs for less than 3 months. RNA was extracted from PBMCs in TRIzol for both TCR sequencing and RNA sequencing.

Sequenced material: peripheral blood mononuclear cells (PBMCs), taken at new diagnosis, from a patient treated with antithyroid drugs. The receptors shown here come from a female donor with Graves disease.

This clonotype was seen only a few times. The chain is built from TRBV10-3 and TRBJ2-5; D is uncertain. Trimming removed 6 bases from V and 4 bases from J, with 6 bases in between. The CDR3 loop spans 11 amino acids. CDR1 is ENHRY, CDR2 SYGVKD, per germline. The CDR3 sequence is CAIRSSETQYF. DNA of the CDR3: TGTGCCATCAGAAGCTCAGAGACCCAGTACTTC.

As to this clonotype: This may stem from a read error, because a much larger clone lies one nucleotide away. The chain carries TRBV3-1 and TRBJ2-7; D is perhaps TRBD2 (6 bases). The V end lost 3 bases, the J end lost 3 bases, and 21 bases lay between the germline ends. Germline values: CDR1 LGHDT, CDR2 YNNKEL (reference sequence). This CDR3 has 17 residues. The CDR3 loop reads CASSHPLGTCGNYEQYF. CDR3 DNA sequence: TGTGCCAGCAGCCATCCTCTAGGGACTTGTGGGAACTACGAGCAGTACTTC.

There are many counts of this clonotype. The chain couples TRBV12-3 or TRBV12-4 to TRBJ2-1; TRBD2 aligns across 11 bases. Trimming removed 3 bases from V and 4 bases from J; junction bases left unmatched: 5. The CDR3 sequence is 16 residues long. Here the CDR3 DNA reads TGTGCCAGCAGTTTTTTAGCGGGGGGGCCGTACAATGAGCAGTTCTTC. Translation: CASSFLAGGPYNEQFF.

This clonotype was detected many times. The rearrangement uses TRBV13 and TRBJ2-1, with D perhaps TRBD1 or TRBD2 (5 bases each). This CDR3 has 17 amino acids. The V end was cut by 4 bases, the J end by 5 bases, with 21 bases between. Looked up from germline, CDR1 is PRHDT and CDR2 is FYEKMQ (reference sequence). The CDR3 DNA sequence: TGTGCCAGCAGCTGGCAAGACGGGACGATAGCCGACAATGAGCAGTTCTTC. It is translated as CASSWQDGTIADNEQFF.

This clonotype was seen at least ten times. This rearrangement joins TRBV7-2 to TRBJ2-5; D perhaps matches TRBD1 (5 bases). This CDR3 has 15 amino acids. V shed 0 bases and J shed 2 bases, with 10 bases lying between them. Germline assignment: CDR1 SGHTA and CDR2 FQGNSA. The CDR3: CASSLAWGAQETQYF. CDR3 nucleotide sequence: TGTGCCAGCAGCTTAGCTTGGGGCGCGCAAGAGACCCAGTACTTC.

This clonotype was observed a few times. The V gene is TRBV12-3 or TRBV12-4, the J gene TRBJ2-2; the match to TRBD1 covers 9 bases. This CDR3 contains 19 residues. V trimming: 5 bases; J trimming: 9 bases; junction bases outside the gene matches: 22. CDR3 in amino acids: CASSPAGTGRSGRSRELFF. The CDR3 nucleotides are TGTGCCAGCAGTCCAGCCGGGACAGGGAGGTCGGGTCGGAGTCGGGAGCTGTTTTTT.

V is TRBV5-1 and J is TRBJ2-7, with TRBD1 identical over 7 bases. The J segment lost 3 bases and the V segment lost 5 bases, leaving 5 bases of the junction unmatched. The CDR3 runs 13 residues. CDR1 is SGHRS and CDR2 is YFSETQ in the germline V gene. The CDR3 nucleotides are TGCGCCAGCAGGCGGACAGGAAACTACGAGCAGTACTTC. Translation: CASRRTGNYEQYF.

This clonotype has ten or more counts. The chain employs TRBV30 and TRBJ2-5, with unresolved D. CDR1 GTSNPN and CDR2 SVGIG come from the germline V gene (reference sequence). Trimming pared 0 bases from V and 2 bases from J, leaving 13 bases between. This CDR3 spans 15 amino acids. In nucleotides, the CDR3 is TGTGCCTGGAGTGTAGGGCTGGGGAAGCAAGAGACCCAGTACTTC. It translates to CAWSVGLGKQETQYF.

The chain uses TRBV12-5 and TRBJ1-1; 11 bases agree with TRBD1. Germline V gives CDR1 LGHNT, CDR2 FRNRAP. The CDR3 runs to 15 residues. The junction had 10 bases not matched to a gene; V was cut back by 7 bases and J by 6 bases. CDR3 region: CASAAPGTGGSEAFF. CDR3 nucleotides: TGTGCTAGTGCCGCACCCGGGACAGGGGGGTCTGAAGCTTTCTTT.

This clonotype was seen ten or more times. The chain joins TRBV12-3 or TRBV12-4 to TRBJ2-1, with D possibly TRBD2 on 5 matching bases. The germline V and J ends were trimmed by 6 bases and 9 bases, with 15 bases remaining between them. CDR3 length: 13 amino acids. CDR3 loop: CASSGNWTFEQFF. CDR3 coding DNA: TGTGCCAGCAGCGGGAATTGGACCTTTGAGCAGTTCTTC.

This clonotype appeared a few times. J is TRBJ1-1 and V is TRBV5-4; the D is unclear. V was pared by 7 bases and J by 6 bases, with 19 bases between. This CDR3 spans 14 amino acids. Germline V gene data show CDR1 as SGHNT and CDR2 as YYREEE (reference sequence). The CDR3 DNA sequence: TGTGCCAGCTTCCTGAGGCGGGGAGAGGCTGAAGCTTTCTTT. Protein: CASFLRRGEAEAFF.

V usage is TRBV10-3 and J usage is TRBJ2-3; TRBD2 matches 13 bases. The ends lost 3 bases at V and 4 bases at J; junction bases unmatched: 7. The CDR3 covers 17 residues. The germline V gene encodes CDR1 ENHRY and CDR2 SYGVKD. CDR3 region: CAISDTRLAGGSDTQYF. CDR3 bases: TGTGCCATCAGTGACACACGACTAGCGGGAGGTTCAGATACGCAGTATTTT.

This clonotype was counted many times. The chain recombines TRBV12-3 or TRBV12-4 with TRBJ1-1; D gene uncertain. The CDR3 is 14 residues long. V was clipped by 3 bases and J by 7 bases, with 15 bases between them. This chain's CDR3 is CASSFEDGCSEAFF. DNA of the CDR3: TGTGCCAGCAGTTTTGAGGACGGATGTAGTGAAGCTTTCTTT.